The 15 T cell receptor beta chains below were found in one sample sequenced in a study of identical twins. TCRdb reprocessed the 5' RACE reads via MiXCR and lists one record per CDR3 protein. The sample includes about 530,000 distinct CDR3 sequences, under 25% of them seen just once. The same sample was also studied in work on yellow fever vaccine responses in identical twins.

The sample consisted of CD4+ T cells sorted from blood. Every receptor here comes from a woman aged 18-29 years in good health.

CDR3 sequence reads: CASSFSREQFF. The CDR3 bases are TGTGCCAGCAGCTTTAGTCGGGAGCAGTTCTTC. The gene calls are TRBV7-2 and TRBJ2-1; no firm D call. Trimming left V 3 bases short and J 10 bases short, with 7 bases between. The CDR3 extends over 11 amino acids. The germline V gene encodes CDR1 SGHTA and CDR2 FQGNSA.

This clonotype has just a few counts. The rearrangement uses TRBV12-3 or TRBV12-4 and TRBJ2-6; tentative D call: TRBD2 (5 bases). Between the trimmed V and J ends, which lost 6 bases and 4 bases, there was a span of 13 bases. CDR3 length: 15 residues. The CDR3 protein is CASSQTSGGANVLTF. CDR3 sequence (DNA): TGTGCCAGCAGCCAGACGTCGGGGGGGGCCAACGTCCTGACTTTC.

The CDR3 is CASSPIRDRFNEQFF. In DNA form, the CDR3 reads TGTGCCAGCTCACCAATCAGAGACAGATTCAATGAGCAGTTCTTC. The V call is TRBV18, the J call TRBJ2-1, with D possibly matching TRBD1 (5 bases). The CDR3 sequence is 15 residues long. The V and J ends lost 2 bases and 6 bases respectively, with 14 bases between them. Germline CDR1 reads KGHSH; CDR2 reads LQKENI. Full variable domain (outside the CDR3, taken from reference TRBV18 and TRBJ2-1): NAGVMQNPRHLVRRRGQEARLRCSPMKGHSHVYWYRQLPEEGLKFMVYLQKENIIDESGMPKERFSAEFPKEGPSILRIQQVVRGDSAAYFCASSPIRDRFNEQFFGPGTRLTVL.

This clonotype was recorded a few times. This chain links TRBV18 with TRBJ2-6; D is ambiguous. The CDR3 totals 15 residues. Trimming left V 5 bases short and J 4 bases short, with 12 bases between. Germline V gene sequence: CDR1 KGHSH, CDR2 LQKENI. The CDR3: CASSDRTGGANVLTF. DNA for the CDR3: TGTGCCAGCTCAGATCGGACGGGCGGGGCCAACGTCCTGACTTTC.

J is TRBJ2-5 and V is TRBV7-7; no definite D call. Germline CDR1 is SSHAT and CDR2 is FNYEAQ (reference sequence). V lost 0 bases and J 7 bases, leaving 9 bases between the germline ends. This CDR3 comprises 13 residues. CDR3 protein: CASSLADQPTQYF. The CDR3 DNA sequence: TGTGCCAGCAGCTTAGCGGATCAACCGACCCAGTACTTC.

This clonotype was observed a handful of times. The V call is TRBV12-3 or TRBV12-4, the J call TRBJ1-2, with D uncertain. The CDR3 runs 15 residues. Trimming removed 3 bases at V and 6 bases at J, with 17 bases between. The CDR3 protein is CASSFSRRVPNGYTF. The CDR3 DNA is TGTGCCAGCAGTTTCTCCCGCCGGGTTCCAAATGGCTACACCTTC.

This chain links TRBV15 with TRBJ2-7; 13 bases match TRBD2. Matching the DNA end better, TRBJ2-1 makes the J call doubtful. The CDR3 extends over 17 amino acids. CDR1 is LNHNV and CDR2 is YYDKDF in the germline V gene (reference sequence). In DNA, the CDR3 is TGTGCCACCAGCAGGGTCCGGGGACTAGCGGGGACCTACGAGCAGTTCTTC. Its protein product is CATSRVRGLAGTYEQFF.

This clonotype was observed a few times. The rearrangement joins TRBV6-1 to TRBJ2-7, with 7 bases lining up with TRBD2. The CDR3 has 16 residues. CDR1 is MNHNS, CDR2 SASEGT, per germline. J lost 1 base, V lost 6 bases, and 12 bases had no gene match. CDR3 loop: CASRIGPRGGSYEQYF. The CDR3 DNA is TGTGCCAGCAGGATAGGTCCCCGCGGGGGATCCTACGAGCAGTACTTC.

The V gene is TRBV6-5, the J gene TRBJ1-1; 7 positions agree with TRBD1. V dropped 2 bases and J dropped 4; count of bases not matched to a gene: 10. The CDR3 has 16 amino acids. Germline CDR1 is MNHEY and CDR2 is SVGAGI. The CDR3: CASSYGTALLGTEAFF. The CDR3 coding sequence is TGTGCCAGCAGTTACGGGACAGCCTTGCTGGGCACTGAAGCTTTCTTT.

This sequence joins TRBV6-5 and TRBJ1-2; D is undetermined. The CDR3 spans 16 residues. Germline loops: CDR1 MNHEY, CDR2 SVGAGI. V lost 2 bases and J 4 bases, leaving 17 bases between the germline ends. The CDR3 reads CASSYGLGIWGYGYTF. For the CDR3, the DNA is TGTGCCAGCAGTTACGGTCTGGGGATCTGGGGCTATGGCTACACCTTC.

This chain connects TRBV7-3 to TRBJ2-2, with TRBD2 matching over 7 bases. This CDR3 spans 13 amino acids. With V trimmed by 5 bases and J by 6 bases, 3 bases remained unmatched. Germline CDR1 SGHTA, CDR2 FQGTGA. CDR3 DNA: TGTGCCAGCAGCATCGGACTAGCCGGGGAGCTGTTTTTT. Its protein is CASSIGLAGELFF.

The chain employs TRBV20-1 and TRBJ2-1; D gene unclear. CDR1 and CDR2 (germline): DFQATT, SNEGSKA (reference sequence). Deletions cut 5 bases from V and 8 bases from J, with 10 bases between. CDR3 size: 11 residues. CDR3 DNA sequence: TGCAGTGCTGTGGTAGCATATGAGCAGTTCTTC. This gives the protein CSAVVAYEQFF.

In this sample, this clonotype turned up a few times. The chain uses TRBV5-1 and TRBJ1-3, with a possible D match to TRBD1 (6 bases). CDR1 SGHRS and CDR2 YFSETQ come from the germline V gene. V lost 4 bases and J 0 bases, leaving 8 bases between the germline ends. The CDR3 contains 14 residues. CDR3 residues: CASSTGHSGNTIYF. CDR3 nucleotide sequence: TGCGCCAGCAGCACAGGGCACTCTGGAAACACCATATATTTT.

This clonotype was picked up a small number of times. The chain carries TRBV20-1 and TRBJ1-1; no reliable D call. The V gene lost 5 bases and the J gene lost 8 bases, with 15 bases spanning the gap. Germline V CDR1 and CDR2: DFQATT, SNEGSKA (reference sequence). The CDR3 covers 12 residues. In nucleotides, the CDR3 is TGCAGTGCTTCGGACGGTATAATGGAAGCTTTCTTT. It translates to CSASDGIMEAFF.

This clonotype occurred a few times. The rearrangement uses TRBV4-1 and TRBJ2-1, with 13 bases aligning to TRBD2. Trimming at V came to 1 base and at J to 5 bases, leaving 5 bases not matched to a gene. Germline V gene sequence: CDR1 MGHRA, CDR2 YSYEKL. The length of the CDR3 is 17 residues. As DNA, the CDR3 is TGCGCCAGCAGCCAAGGGGTGGGACTAGCGGGAAACAATGAGCAGTTCTTC. It is translated as CASSQGVGLAGNNEQFF.